This T cell receptor (beta chain) was found in a study of CXCR3-negative and CXCR3-positive naive CD8 T cells. For the study at large: Some 150 million TRB reads were obtained overall (about 1.5 +/- 0.3 million per library). Overall study findings and caveats: Cryopreserved PBMCs had partly decreased CXCR3 expression; fresh PBMCs were used in most assays. Similar TRBV-TRBJ usage was seen in naive cells (both CXCR3-negative and CXCR3-positive), but memory cells differed.

The CDR3 is 16 amino acids. Looked up from germline, CDR1 is MNHEY and CDR2 is SVGEGT. In the case of this clonotype: Antigen: not known.

Naive CD8+ T cells showed a CD45RO-CCR7+CD27+CD95- phenotype. cDNA libraries for TRB were generated by 5' RACE incorporating UMI labels. TCRdb reprocessed the 5' RACE reads; each CDR3 protein has one entry and no DNA is given. This listing includes about 40,000 distinct CDR3 sequences. The sequencing input was naive CXCR3- CD8+ T cells from blood. Subset denoted: CD45RO-CCR7+CD27+CD95- naive CD8+ T cells lacking CXCR3 (TNR3-). The receptor comes from a human donor in good health. Some clones in this sample may be carry-over from other donors' samples. The chain recombines TRBV6-2 or TRBV6-3 with TRBJ2-7; no DNA is available, so the TRBD1 call from TCRdb remains unchecked. The CDR3 is CASSYTGFGEVHEQYF.